This T cell receptor beta chain was obtained from a study of cytomegalovirus exposure and HLA in healthy donors. The PCR employed 60 Vbeta primers together with 13 Jbeta primers. Repertoires were generated with immunoSEQ multiplex PCR, while TCRdb's copy carries only in-frame clones and drops some. Among around 99,000 clones listed, 69% were seen once. There are 16 residues in the CDR3. V lost 2 bases and J lost 2, with 16 bases in between. Germline V gene sequence: CDR1 GTSNPN, CDR2 SVGIG (reference sequence). The sequence was collected from a woman aged 65 to 85 in good health and CMV-seropositive. V and J are TRBV30 and TRBJ1-5; possible D gene TRBD1, 5 bases. Sample: PBMCs. CDR3 loop: CAWSSIQGIGNQPQHF. In nucleotides, the CDR3 is TGTGCCTGGAGTAGTATCCAGGGTATCGGCAATCAGCCCCAGCATTTT.